These 10 T cell receptor beta chains were all obtained from the same sample, sequenced in a study of blood T cell repertoires in COVID-19. Some clones are missing from TCRdb's copy, which holds only in-frame ones; the method was immunoSEQ multiplex PCR. Found here are about 130,000 clones, around 81% of them singletons; the top ten hold about a sixth. Source material: peripheral blood. The receptors stem from a man aged 25-45 years with COVID-19, enrolled during active disease.

The CDR3 region has the DNA TGTGCCAGCAGCGAGCCTAACACCGGGGAGCTGTTTTTT. Protein sequence: CASSEPNTGELFF. This chain uses TRBV28 with TRBJ2-2; D not resolved. Germline loops: CDR1 MDHEN, CDR2 SYDVKM. The V gene lost 6 bases and the J gene lost 2 bases, with 7 bases spanning the gap. The CDR3 is made up of 13 amino acids.

The chain couples TRBV7-9 to TRBJ1-2; 8 nucleotides agree with TRBD1. Germline V gene data show CDR1 as SEHNR and CDR2 as FQNEAQ (reference sequence). The ends lost 1 base at V and 7 bases at J; junction bases unmatched: 5. There are 14 residues in the CDR3. The CDR3 sequence is CASSLELTGGGYTF. The CDR3 nucleotides read TGTGCCAGCAGCTTAGAATTAACAGGGGGTGGCTACACCTTC.

The V call is TRBV2, the J call TRBJ1-5, with 8 bases that match TRBD1. Unmatched junction bases numbered 7, after V lost 4 bases and J lost 5 bases. CDR1 is SNHLY, CDR2 FYNNEI, per germline. The CDR3 is 15 amino acids. CDR3 nucleotides: TGTGCCAGCAGTGGACAGGGGACCGGGGATCAGCCCCAGCATTTT. Its protein is CASSGQGTGDQPQHF.

The rearrangement uses TRBV7-9 and TRBJ1-4; 8 bases map to TRBD1. Germline V gene data show CDR1 as SEHNR and CDR2 as FQNEAQ (reference sequence). The CDR3 extends over 16 amino acids. The V segment lost 1 base and the J segment 6 bases; nucleotides outside the gene matches: 7. The CDR3 nucleotides are TGTGCCAGCAGCTTAGGGTACGGACAGGGAGATGAAAAACTGTTTTTT. Translation gives CASSLGYGQGDEKLFF.

There are a few counts of this clone. The V gene is TRBV18, the J gene TRBJ1-1, with 8 bases fitting TRBD1. The CDR3 covers 14 residues. Germline V gene data show CDR1 as KGHSH and CDR2 as LQKENI. Trimming cost V 6 bases and J 0 bases; bases outside gene matches: 3. CDR3 in amino acids: CASSAGGLNTEAFF. CDR3 nucleotide sequence: TGTGCCAGCTCGGCAGGGGGCTTGAACACTGAAGCTTTCTTT.

This chain links TRBV28 with TRBJ1-5; 8 nucleotides align to TRBD1. This CDR3 is 14 amino acids long. CDR1 and CDR2 (germline): MDHEN, SYDVKM. Trimming at V came to 5 bases and at J to 13 bases, leaving 13 bases not matched to a gene. The CDR3 nucleotides read TGTGCCAGCAGTCCTAGCCAGGGGGCGCGGTCGCAGCATTTT. Translating it yields CASSPSQGARSQHF.

On this clone itself: This specimen includes other DNA sequences encoding the same CDR3. The chain's CDR3 is CASSLVSAGELFF. In DNA, the CDR3 is TGTGCCAGCAGCTTGGTGTCGGCCGGGGAGCTGTTTTTT. V usage is TRBV7-8 and J usage is TRBJ2-2; D gene uncertain. Germline V gene lookup returns CDR1 SGHVS and CDR2 FQNEAQ. The CDR3 loop spans 13 amino acids. V was clipped by 3 bases and J by 6 bases, with 8 bases between them.

The V and J genes are TRBV19 and TRBJ1-1; D unclear. The germline V gene has CDR1 LNHDA and CDR2 SQIVND (reference sequence). The V end was cut by 3 bases, the J end by 3 bases, with 14 bases between. This CDR3 region has 15 residues. This CDR3 is CASSIRVTEYTEAFF. The CDR3 coding sequence is TGTGCCAGTAGTATTCGGGTTACCGAATACACTGAAGCTTTCTTT.

The chain is built from TRBV4-1 and TRBJ1-1, with D maybe TRBD1 (5 bases). CDR3 size: 16 residues. Germline CDR1 MGHRA, CDR2 YSYEKL. Trimming took 5 bases from V and 0 from J, leaving 16 bases between them. In nucleotides, the CDR3 is TGCGCCAGCAGCTTTCTCTCGGGGGGTATGAACACTGAAGCTTTCTTT. It yields the protein CASSFLSGGMNTEAFF.

V usage is TRBV12-3 or TRBV12-4 and J usage is TRBJ2-5; TRBD1 aligns across 9 bases. The V gene end was trimmed by 6 bases and the J gene end by 5 bases; junction bases not matched to a gene: 4. The CDR3 is 13 residues long. CDR3 residues: CASSQTGGETQYF. The CDR3 nucleotides are TGTGCCAGCAGCCAGACAGGGGGGGAGACCCAGTACTTC.